Below are 26 T cell receptor beta chains sequenced from a single sample in a study of control samples from healthy donors and cancer patients (dated by TCRdb to 2018 to 2020). Receptor amplification or capture employed the immunoSEQ multiplex PCR assay. In its TCRdb copy, this immuneACCESS table keeps in-frame sequences only and misses some clones. Where compared with another copy, unresolved V genes explain less than half of these, and the others have no known cause. For this sample there are approximately 45,000 clones; 75% to 95% appear just once. The biggest ten clones account for roughly a fifth of the sample. Sample: PBMCs. The source is a woman between 35 and 50 years old with head and neck cancer.

The V call is TRBV11-3, the J call TRBJ2-5; D ambiguous. Germline V gene lookup returns CDR1 SGHNT and CDR2 YENEEA. The V end was cut by 2 bases, the J end by 2 bases, with 6 bases between. The CDR3 extends over 13 amino acids. The CDR3 sequence is CASSLSGQETQYF. The DNA for the CDR3 is TGTGCCAGCAGCTTATCCGGACAAGAGACCCAGTACTTC.

The chain carries TRBV5-6 and TRBJ1-1; TRBD1 agrees at 9 bases. The CDR3 runs to 13 residues. In germline, CDR1 is SGHDT, CDR2 YYEEEE. V was clipped by 3 bases and J by 5 bases; unmatched bases: 2. The CDR3 region is CASSWTGVTEAFF. CDR3 nucleotides: TGTGCCAGCAGCTGGACAGGGGTAACTGAAGCTTTCTTT.

The gene calls are TRBV5-1 and TRBJ1-6, with 9 bases identical to TRBD1. V shed 4 bases and J 1 base; nucleotides not matched to a gene: 9. CDR1 is SGHRS, CDR2 YFSETQ, per germline. This CDR3 comprises 18 residues. The CDR3 loop reads CASSPGTGTGSYNSPLHF. CDR3 bases: TGCGCCAGCAGCCCAGGGACAGGGACAGGGTCCTATAATTCACCCCTCCACTTT.

The rearrangement joins TRBV10-1 to TRBJ2-3; weak D call: TRBD1 (6 bases). The CDR3 sequence is 15 residues long. V was trimmed by 4 bases and J by 1 base, leaving 12 bases between them. Germline V gives CDR1 WNHNN, CDR2 SYGVQD (reference sequence). The DNA for the CDR3 is TGCGCCAGCAGTGGCGGACAGCCCCGCACAGATACGCAGTATTTT. Its translation: CASSGGQPRTDTQYF.

This clone was seen once. V and J are TRBV11-2 and TRBJ1-1; unclear D gene. There are 13 residues in the CDR3. The germline CDR1 and CDR2 sequences are SGHAT and FQNNGV. V lost 3 bases, J lost 6 bases, and 11 bases lay in between. The CDR3 loop is CASSLNIQSEAFF. The CDR3 region has the DNA TGTGCCAGCAGCTTGAACATTCAGTCTGAAGCTTTCTTT.

The chain employs TRBV5-1 and TRBJ2-5; the match to TRBD1 covers 9 bases. There are 15 residues in the CDR3. After removal of 2 bases from V and 1 base from J, the junction contained 3 bases not matched to a gene. Germline lookup yields CDR1 SGHRS and CDR2 YFSETQ. CDR3 amino acids: CASSLPTGGQETQYF. The CDR3 DNA sequence: TGCGCCAGCAGCTTACCGACAGGGGGCCAAGAGACCCAGTACTTC. Together with reference TRBV5-1 and TRBJ2-5, the CDR3 gives the full variable domain: KAGVTQTPRYLIKTRGQQVTLSCSPISGHRSVSWYQQTPGQGLQFLFEYFSETQRNKGNFPGRFSGRQFSNSRSEMNVSTLELGDSALYLCASSLPTGGQETQYFGPGTRLLVL.

This CDR3 is CASWAAPSNQPQHF. CDR3 sequence (DNA): TGTGCCAGCTGGGCGGCCCCTAGCAATCAGCCCCAGCATTTT. The chain uses TRBV27 and TRBJ1-5; D not resolved. CDR3 length: 14 residues. CDR1 and CDR2 from the germline V gene are MNHEY and SMNVEV (reference sequence). V was trimmed by 8 bases and J by 0 bases, leaving 11 bases between them.

This clone was seen just once. The V gene is TRBV7-2, the J gene TRBJ1-1; D might be TRBD1 (5 bases). Germline CDR1 SGHTA, CDR2 FQGNSA. This CDR3 is 16 amino acids long. V lost 2 bases, J lost 6 bases, and 19 bases lay in between. In DNA, the CDR3 is TGTGCCAGCAGCTTATGGGCAGGGAGGGTCGGTCCTGAAGCTTTCTTT. Protein: CASSLWAGRVGPEAFF.

As DNA, the CDR3 is TGTGCCAGCCGGGCAGGGGTGAACACTGAAGCTTTCTTT. This sequence encodes CASRAGVNTEAFF. The genes are TRBV18 and TRBJ1-1; a weak D match, TRBD1 (6 bases). Germline V gives CDR1 KGHSH, CDR2 LQKENI. Trimming removed 8 bases from V and 0 bases from J, with 10 bases in between. There are 13 residues in the CDR3. The whole variable domain, remainder taken from reference TRBV18 and TRBJ1-1, is NAGVMQNPRHLVRRRGQEARLRCSPMKGHSHVYWYRQLPEEGLKFMVYLQKENIIDESGMPKERFSAEFPKEGPSILRIQQVVRGDSAAYFCASRAGVNTEAFFGQGTRLTVV.

V is TRBV13 and J is TRBJ2-3; no definite D call. The CDR3 consists of 12 residues. The germline gives CDR1 PRHDT, CDR2 FYEKMQ (reference sequence). V shed 2 bases and J shed 2 bases, with 2 bases lying between them. The CDR3 loop is CASSLYTDTQYF. DNA of the CDR3: TGTGCCAGCAGCTTATACACAGATACGCAGTATTTT.

This chain joins TRBV19 and TRBJ1-5, with TRBD1 as a possible D gene (5 bases). This CDR3 contains 20 residues. Per the germline V gene, CDR1 is LNHDA and CDR2 is SQIVND (reference sequence). The V end lost 1 base, the J end lost 0 bases, and 22 bases lay between the germline ends. The CDR3 protein is CASSIGRGEWAKNSNQPQHF. The CDR3 DNA sequence: TGTGCCAGTAGTATAGGAAGGGGAGAGTGGGCTAAAAATAGCAATCAGCCCCAGCATTTT.

The chain combines TRBV4-1 with TRBJ2-7; either TRBD1 or TRBD2 may fit D (5 bases each). V was trimmed by 0 bases and J by 2 bases, leaving 11 bases between them. Germline CDR1 reads MGHRA; CDR2 reads YSYEKL. The CDR3 consists of 15 residues. CDR3 protein: CASSQDTTAAYEQYF. The DNA of the CDR3 is TGCGCCAGCAGCCAAGATACGACAGCGGCCTACGAGCAGTACTTC.

This rearrangement joins TRBV29-1 to TRBJ2-2; the D call may be TRBD1 or TRBD2 (5 bases each). CDR1 is SQVTM, CDR2 ANQGSEA, per germline. Trimming stripped 7 bases from V and 5 bases from J, with 11 bases between. CDR3 length: 12 residues. In DNA, the CDR3 is TGCAGCGGCCGGGACCCTACCGGGGAGCTGTTTTTT. This encodes CSGRDPTGELFF.

This chain uses TRBV7-2 with TRBJ2-7; tentatively, D is TRBD1 (5 bases). V lost 5 bases and J 3 bases, leaving 8 bases between the germline ends. The CDR3 is 12 amino acids. Per the germline V gene, CDR1 is SGHTA and CDR2 is FQGNSA. The CDR3 nucleotides read TGTGCCAGCAGCCTAGGGGACTACGAGCAGTACTTC. It specifies CASSLGDYEQYF.

This rearrangement joins TRBV10-3 to TRBJ1-2, with 11 bases aligning to TRBD1. V was pared by 2 bases and J by 2 bases, with 1 base of the junction left unmatched. CDR3 length equals 15 residues. The germline CDR1 and CDR2 sequences are ENHRY and SYGVKD. The CDR3, as DNA: TGTGCCATCAGTGAGCGGGACAGGGGGAACTATGGCTACACCTTC. This translates into CAISERDRGNYGYTF.

This clone was seen a single time. The chain couples TRBV5-1 to TRBJ2-7, with 9 bases that match TRBD1. CDR1 SGHRS and CDR2 YFSETQ come from the germline V gene. With V trimmed by 4 bases and J by 5 bases, 10 bases remained unmatched. The CDR3 length is 15 residues. CDR3 nucleotides: TGCGCCAGCAGCCCGCGACAGGGGGATTTGCACGAGCAGTACTTC. Translation gives CASSPRQGDLHEQYF. Variable domain in full (rest from reference TRBV5-1 and TRBJ2-7): KAGVTQTPRYLIKTRGQQVTLSCSPISGHRSVSWYQQTPGQGLQFLFEYFSETQRNKGNFPGRFSGRQFSNSRSEMNVSTLELGDSALYLCASSPRQGDLHEQYFGPGTRLTVT.

This chain joins TRBV5-1 and TRBJ2-7; TRBD1 is a possible D gene (6 bases). Germline V gene data show CDR1 as SGHRS and CDR2 as YFSETQ. The length of the CDR3 is 14 residues. V gave up 3 bases and J gave up 3 bases, with 13 bases separating them. The CDR3 nucleotides are TGCGCCAGCAGCTCTTCGGACAGTCACTACGAGCAGTACTTC. The encoded protein is CASSSSDSHYEQYF.

The rearrangement links TRBV27 to TRBJ1-6, with 10 bases identical to TRBD1. Losses at the gene ends were 6 bases for V and 10 bases for J; bases not matched to a gene: 6. Germline-derived CDR1 and CDR2 are MNHEY and SMNVEV (reference sequence). The CDR3 loop spans 14 amino acids. CDR3 region: CASRETGGSSPLHF. The CDR3 DNA reads TGTGCCAGCAGAGAGACAGGGGGCAGCTCACCCCTCCACTTT.

This chain joins TRBV6-5 and TRBJ1-2; no reliable D call. Germline V lookup: CDR1 MNHEY, CDR2 SVGAGI. Trimming cost V 4 bases and J 3 bases, with 12 bases left between them. This CDR3 has 14 residues. The CDR3 loop reads CASSFRVWDYGYTF. Written as DNA, the CDR3 is TGTGCCAGCAGTTTCCGGGTCTGGGACTATGGCTACACCTTC.

The rearrangement joins TRBV5-1 to TRBJ2-2; D is uncertain. This CDR3 has 15 residues. Trimming took 1 base from V and 0 from J, leaving 7 bases between them. Germline V gene sequence: CDR1 SGHRS, CDR2 YFSETQ. CDR3 nucleotide sequence: TGCGCCAGCAGCTTGAGGGTATCGAACACCGGGGAGCTGTTTTTT. Its translation is CASSLRVSNTGELFF.

This clone was counted only a few times. CDR3 coding DNA: TGTGCCTGGAGTTTGGGACTAGCGGACTACAATGAGCAGTTCTTC. This encodes CAWSLGLADYNEQFF. This chain joins TRBV30 and TRBJ2-1, with 11 bases identical to TRBD2. This CDR3 contains 15 residues. Germline V gene sequence: CDR1 GTSNPN, CDR2 SVGIG (reference sequence). Trimming took 2 bases from V and 3 from J; bases not matched to a gene: 3.

The DNA of the CDR3 is TGTGCCAGCACCCTGGGACTAGCGGACTTCAATGAGCAGTTCTTC. Translation gives CASTLGLADFNEQFF. The chain recombines TRBV5-8 with TRBJ2-1, with TRBD2 matching over 11 bases. V trimming: 6 bases; J trimming: 6 bases; junction bases outside the gene matches: 8. The CDR3 length is 15 residues. Per germline, CDR1 SGHTS and CDR2 YDEGEE.

The chain uses TRBV25-1 and TRBJ1-2; 8 bases line up with TRBD1. The V segment lost 7 bases and the J segment 2 bases; nucleotides outside the gene matches: 6. The CDR3 runs 14 residues. Germline CDR1 is MGHDK and CDR2 is SYGVNS. The CDR3 DNA follows: TGTGCCAGCACGCCAGGGGGCTCCAACTATGGCTACACCTTC. Its translation: CASTPGGSNYGYTF.

The rearrangement links TRBV27 to TRBJ2-4; 10 nucleotides agree with TRBD1. The CDR3 has 13 amino acids. CDR1 MNHEY and CDR2 SMNVEV come from the germline V gene (reference sequence). V shed 9 bases and J 7 bases; nucleotides not matched to a gene: 6. CDR3 loop: CASGTGDLNIQYF. The CDR3 DNA reads as TGTGCCAGTGGGACAGGGGATTTGAACATTCAGTACTTC.

CDR3 loop: CASSLAPLGTHKGGTEAFF. The CDR3 bases are TGTGCCAGCAGCTTAGCGCCCCTCGGGACACATAAGGGGGGCACTGAAGCTTTCTTT. This chain connects TRBV7-8 to TRBJ1-1; a weak D match, TRBD1 (6 bases). CDR1 and CDR2 (germline): SGHVS, FQNEAQ. The V end was cut by 0 bases, the J end by 4 bases, with 24 bases between. CDR3 length: 19 amino acids.

The V and J genes are TRBV15 and TRBJ2-2, with TRBD2 identical over 8 bases. V lost 3 bases to trimming and J lost 2 bases; unmatched junction nucleotides: 17. Germline V gene lookup returns CDR1 LNHNV and CDR2 YYDKDF (reference sequence). This CDR3 region has 20 residues. This CDR3 is CATSRRLAGGRWLNTGELFF. The CDR3 bases are TGTGCCACCAGCAGGCGGTTGGCGGGAGGACGTTGGCTTAACACCGGGGAGCTGTTTTTT.